This TCR beta chain came from a study of blood T cell repertoires in COVID-19. Only in-frame clones appear in the TCRdb table, and some are missing; sequencing was by immunoSEQ multiplex PCR. The repertoire holds around 70,000 clones, roughly four fifths seen once, with around 20% in the top ten. V shed 2 bases and J shed 6 bases, with 7 bases lying between them. The CDR3 runs 13 residues. CDR1 MGHDK and CDR2 SYGVNS come from the germline V gene. The origin of this receptor is a man aged 65 to 85 with acute or convalescent COVID-19. The material sequenced was peripheral blood. This chain links TRBV25-1 with TRBJ2-2, with a weak D call TRBD2 (5 bases). The CDR3 DNA reads as TGTGCCAGCAGTGAAAGAGGGTCCGGGGAGCTGTTTTTT. Translated: CASSERGSGELFF.